This T cell receptor beta chain emerged from a study of beta chain features in type 1 diabetes. Study-wide findings and caveats: TCRB repertoires of naive, central memory and Treg cells appeared more similar among patients than among healthy donors.

This clone appeared a few times. No antigen is known for it. Within the sample, other DNA sequences also encode this same CDR3. The CDR3 has 13 amino acids. Germline V gives CDR1 GTSNPN, CDR2 SVGIG (reference sequence). Trimming removed 1 base from V and 5 bases from J; junction bases left unmatched: 0. Expressed TCRB transcripts were sequenced because the isolated RNA had all been reverse transcribed beforehand. Assay: immunoSEQ multiplex PCR; the TCRdb copy retains only in-frame clones and omits some. The data contain 200,000 to 250,000 clones, 55% to 70% of them singletons. Blood was collected once per donor into heparin, averaging roughly 110 mL.

The TCR was taken from a man under 40 in good health. What was sequenced was naive CD4+ T cells from blood. The rearrangement links TRBV30 to TRBJ1-5; TRBD1 matches 9 bases. The CDR3 region has the DNA TGTGCCTGGAGTGACAGGGGGCATCAGCCCCAGCATTTT. Amino acid sequence: CAWSDRGHQPQHF.